This passage covers 14 T cell receptor beta chains from one sample sequenced in a study of radiation and T cells in renal cell carcinoma. Generated by immunoSEQ multiplex PCR, the TCRdb table keeps only in-frame clones and is missing some. This sample has about 130,000 clones, with over 75% found just once. Regarding time point: baseline pretreatment blood. The treatment denotes: 15 Gy SBRT to primary tumor, nephrectomy 4 weeks later. Material: blood, obtained from a patient whose treatment included radiotherapy and nephrectomy. The receptors derive from a woman in her forties or fifties with renal cell carcinoma.

The V call is TRBV13, the J call TRBJ1-5, with 10 bases aligning to TRBD1. Germline trimming cut 3 bases from V and 5 bases from J; bases unmatched to any gene: 1. This CDR3 contains 14 residues. CDR1 and CDR2 from the germline V gene are PRHDT and FYEKMQ (reference sequence). CDR3 amino acids: CASSLGTGDQPQHF. The CDR3, as DNA: TGTGCCAGCAGCTTGGGGACAGGGGATCAGCCCCAGCATTTT. The entire variable domain, with the rest obtained from reference TRBV13 and TRBJ1-5, is as follows: AAGVIQSPRHLIKEKRETATLKCYPIPRHDTVYWYQQGPGQDPQFLISFYEKMQSDKGSIPDRFSAQQFSDYHSELNMSSLELGDSALYFCASSLGTGDQPQHFGDGTRLSIL.

This clone was observed a few times. The chain uses TRBV28 and TRBJ1-5, with TRBD1 as a possible D gene (6 bases). This CDR3 has 12 residues. Per germline, CDR1 MDHEN and CDR2 SYDVKM. V was pared by 11 bases and J by 3 bases, with 11 bases between. The CDR3 loop is CAGAGANQPQHF. The CDR3 DNA follows: TGTGCCGGCGCGGGGGCCAATCAGCCCCAGCATTTT.

This clone has only one observation. V gene TRBV5-5 combines with J gene TRBJ2-3, with TRBD1 identical over 8 bases. The CDR3 length is 15 residues. CDR1 SGHKS and CDR2 YYEKEE come from the germline V gene (reference sequence). The V and J ends lost 2 bases and 3 bases, in that order; junction bases with no gene match: 5. The CDR3 region is CASSFYRGSTDTQYF. The CDR3 DNA sequence: TGTGCCAGCAGCTTCTACAGGGGGTCTACAGATACGCAGTATTTT.

The rearrangement uses TRBV2 and TRBJ1-4; D is undetermined. Germline values: CDR1 SNHLY, CDR2 FYNNEI. Trimming cost V 2 bases and J 3 bases, with 10 bases left between them. This CDR3 has 15 amino acids. The CDR3 nucleotides are TGTGCCAGCAGTGAAATTCCACAGTCTAATGAAAAACTGTTTTTT. Translating it yields CASSEIPQSNEKLFF.

J is TRBJ2-3 and V is TRBV6-5, with D maybe TRBD2 (5 bases). The CDR3 runs 13 residues. V lost 7 bases and J 3 bases, leaving 11 bases between the germline ends. From germline, CDR1 is MNHEY and CDR2 SVGAGI. The CDR3 is CASTRGETDTQYF. In DNA, the CDR3 is TGTGCCAGCACCCGGGGAGAAACAGATACGCAGTATTTT.

J is TRBJ1-4 and V is TRBV2; 7 nucleotides agree with TRBD1. J lost 4 bases, V lost 7 bases, and 9 bases had no gene match. The CDR3 spans 15 residues. Germline V gives CDR1 SNHLY, CDR2 FYNNEI. The CDR3 bases are TGTGCCAGCAAAGCTCAGACAGGGATTAATGAAAAACTGTTTTTT. Amino acid sequence: CASKAQTGINEKLFF.

V usage is TRBV7-8 and J usage is TRBJ2-4; the D call may be TRBD1 or TRBD2 (6 bases each). Germline V CDR1 and CDR2: SGHVS, FQNEAQ. CDR3 length: 14 amino acids. Deletions cut 5 bases from V and 7 bases from J, with 15 bases between. The CDR3 DNA reads TGTGCCAGCAGCCCCAGGAGGGGGAGCAACATTCAGTACTTC. Its translation is CASSPRRGSNIQYF. Variable domain in full (rest from reference TRBV7-8 and TRBJ2-4): GAGVSQSPRYKVAKRGQDVALRCDPISGHVSLFWYQQALGQGPEFLTYFQNEAQLDKSGLPSDRFFAERPEGSVSTLKIQRTQQEDSAVYLCASSPRRGSNIQYFGAGTRLSVL.

J is TRBJ2-7 and V is TRBV6-6, with 7 bases aligning to TRBD1. V gave up 10 bases and J gave up 3 bases; unmatched junction bases: 9. Germline V gene data show CDR1 as MNHNY and CDR2 as SVGAGI (reference sequence). The CDR3 length is 13 residues. The CDR3 coding sequence is TGTGCCACCCTAGAGGGGGACAGCTACGAGCAGTACTTC. Its protein product is CATLEGDSYEQYF.

This clone was counted only a few times. The rearrangement links TRBV7-9 to TRBJ1-2; D not certain. The ends were cut back, 3 bases at V and 4 bases at J, with 9 bases in the middle. This CDR3 is 13 amino acids long. Germline CDR1 SEHNR, CDR2 FQNEAQ (reference sequence). CDR3 loop: CASSLLESYGYTF. The DNA for the CDR3 is TGTGCCAGCAGCTTGCTAGAAAGCTATGGCTACACCTTC.

The chain combines TRBV23-1 with TRBJ2-4; unclear D gene. TRBV23-1 is annotated as an ORF whose role is uncertain. V was trimmed by 4 bases and J by 7 bases, leaving 5 bases between them. CDR3 length: 11 amino acids. CDR3 in amino acids: CASSLYNIQYF. DNA for the CDR3: TGCGCCAGCAGTCTTTATAACATTCAGTACTTC.

The chain employs TRBV5-1 and TRBJ2-1; maybe TRBD2 (6 bases). The CDR3 is 15 amino acids. The ends were cut back, 2 bases at V and 3 bases at J, with 12 bases in the middle. Germline assignment: CDR1 SGHRS and CDR2 YFSETQ. The CDR3 DNA reads TGCGCCAGCAGCTTTTCCGGGACTGGCTACAATGAGCAGTTCTTC. Its translation is CASSFSGTGYNEQFF.

This chain links TRBV5-1 with TRBJ2-3, with 9 bases matching TRBD2. Trimming cost V 3 bases and J 2 bases; bases outside gene matches: 7. Germline V gene data show CDR1 as SGHRS and CDR2 as YFSETQ. The CDR3 covers 16 residues. The CDR3 reads CASSSRAGGDTDTQYF. CDR3 DNA sequence: TGCGCCAGCAGCTCCCGAGCGGGGGGTGACACAGATACGCAGTATTTT.

The chain uses TRBV30 and TRBJ1-5, with a weak D call TRBD1 (5 bases). V lost 0 bases to trimming and J lost 9 bases, with 12 bases between them. The CDR3 length is 13 residues. From germline, CDR1 is GTSNPN and CDR2 SVGIG (reference sequence). The CDR3 spells CAWSVGRERPQHF. The DNA for the CDR3 is TGTGCCTGGAGTGTGGGGCGTGAGCGGCCCCAGCATTTT.

The chain has TRBV5-1 and TRBJ2-6; D uncertain. The V gene lost 4 bases and the J gene lost 4 bases, with 12 bases spanning the gap. Germline CDR1 reads SGHRS; CDR2 reads YFSETQ. This CDR3 has 15 residues. CDR3 bases: TGCGCCAGCAGCCCCTTCGGCAACGGGGCCAACGTCCTGACTTTC. Translation: CASSPFGNGANVLTF.